The T cell receptor beta chain under discussion was sequenced for a study of shared clonotypes between healthy human individuals. Method: immunoSEQ multiplex PCR; TCRdb's copy keeps in-frame clones and lacks some. The sample holds 2,500,000 or so clones; roughly nine tenths are singletons and the top ten take over 0.12%. The sequence was obtained from a young man in good health. The sample was naive CD4+ T cells sorted from blood. Specified subset: CD45RA+ positively selected.

CDR3 amino acids: CASSPFGLAGTITDTQYF. The CDR3 region has the DNA TGTGCCAGCAGCCCTTTTGGACTAGCGGGAACCATAACAGATACGCAGTATTTT. The chain has TRBV7-2 and TRBJ2-3, with 12 bases aligning to TRBD2. CDR3 size: 18 residues. CDR1 is SGHTA, CDR2 FQGNSA, per germline. The junction had 12 bases not matched to a gene; V was cut back by 5 bases and J by 3 bases.